This is a list of T cell receptor beta chains from one sample in a study of CD8 T cells in Susac syndrome. In TCRdb, the immunoSEQ multiplex PCR reads were re-called with MiXCR into one record per CDR3 protein. The sample holds around 170,000 distinct CDR3 sequences, around 90% seen once. Sequenced: CD4+ T cells from PBMCs. These receptors originate from a human donor in good health. Each CDR3 is given with its conserved first and last residue. D genes are given only for firm matches.

length	J	D	V	DNA	CDR3
13	TRBJ2-1	NA	TRBV10-3	TGTGCCATCAGTGAAAGGGGCGGCAATGAGCAGTTCTTC	CAISERGGNEQFF
14	TRBJ1-4	TRBD1	TRBV10-3	TGTGCCATCAGTGAGACAGGGGCTAATGAAAAACTGTTTTTT	CAISETGANEKLFF
15	TRBJ2-3	NA	TRBV29-1	TGCAGCGCCAATACAGGGCCGGTTAGCACAGATACGCAGTATTTT	CSANTGPVSTDTQYF
13	TRBJ1-5	TRBD1	TRBV28	TGTGCCAGCGAGACAGGGGGAGATCAGCCCCAGCATTTT	CASETGGDQPQHF
17	TRBJ2-6	TRBD2	TRBV7-6	TGTGCCAGCAGCTTAGTAGCGGGGGGGCCGGGGGCCAACGTCCTGACTTTC	CASSLVAGGPGANVLTF
16	TRBJ2-2	NA	TRBV6-2/TRBV6-3	TGTGCCAGCAGCAACCCTGGGGGGGCCAACACCGGGGAGCTGTTTTTT	CASSNPGGANTGELFF
14	TRBJ2-5	TRBD1	TRBV3-1	TGTGCCAGCAGCCACTCCGGGACAGAAGAGACCCAGTACTTC	CASSHSGTEETQYF
18	TRBJ1-6	NA	TRBV11-2	TGTGCCAGCAGCCCCACGGGACAAGGAGGGCCCTATAATTCACCCCTCCACTTT	CASSPTGQGGPYNSPLHF
13	TRBJ1-5	NA	TRBV28	TGTGCCTCGGAACAATATAGCAATCAGCCCCAGCATTTT	CASEQYSNQPQHF
14	TRBJ1-1	NA	TRBV12-3/TRBV12-4	TGTGCCAGCAGGATCGATGCGGGGGGCGGTCCAGCTTTCTTT	CASRIDAGGGPAFF
14	TRBJ2-3	NA	TRBV7-3	TGTGCCAGCAGCTTAGGTTTTGAAACAGATACGCAGTATTTT	CASSLGFETDTQYF
14	TRBJ2-3	TRBD1	TRBV5-1	TGCGCCAGCAGCCTATCGACAGGGCCAGATACGCAGTATTTT	CASSLSTGPDTQYF
11	TRBJ2-1	NA	TRBV7-9	TGTGCCAGCAGCCCCTTGTATGAGCAGTTCTTC	CASSPLYEQFF
16	TRBJ2-2	TRBD2	TRBV6-5	TGTGCCAGCAGTTTTAGCGGGGGGGACAACACCGGGGAGCTGTTTTTT	CASSFSGGDNTGELFF
13	TRBJ1-1	NA	TRBV7-9	TGTGCCAGCAGCTTAGATCAGGGCACTGAAGCTTTCTTT	CASSLDQGTEAFF